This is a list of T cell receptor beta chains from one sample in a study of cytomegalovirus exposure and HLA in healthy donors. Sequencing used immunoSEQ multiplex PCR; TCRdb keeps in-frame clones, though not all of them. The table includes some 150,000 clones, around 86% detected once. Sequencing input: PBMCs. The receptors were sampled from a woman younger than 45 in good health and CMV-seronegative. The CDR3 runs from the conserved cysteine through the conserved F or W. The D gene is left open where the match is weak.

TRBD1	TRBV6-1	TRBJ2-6	CASRRQGEGANVLTF	TGTGCCAGCAGGCGACAGGGGGAAGGGGCCAACGTCCTGACTTTC
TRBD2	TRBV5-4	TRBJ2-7	CASSPSGGTPNEQYF	TGTGCCAGCAGCCCGTCGGGGGGTACACCTAACGAGCAGTACTTC
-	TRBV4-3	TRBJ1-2	CASSQVDQVGGGGYTF	TGCGCCAGCAGCCAAGTGGATCAAGTTGGGGGCGGCGGCTACACCTTC
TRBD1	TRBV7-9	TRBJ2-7	CASSGHRGEQYF	TGTGCCAGCAGTGGCCACAGGGGCGAGCAGTACTTC
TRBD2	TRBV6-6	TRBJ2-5	CASSGRWETQYF	TGTGCCAGCAGCGGGAGGTGGGAGACCCAGTACTTC
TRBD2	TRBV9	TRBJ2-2	CASSAPSGGDTGELFF	TGTGCCAGCAGCGCTCCTAGCGGGGGAGACACCGGGGAGCTGTTTTTT
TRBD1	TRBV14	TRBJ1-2	CASSRLTGMVGYTF	TGTGCCAGCAGCCGTTTGACAGGGATGGTTGGCTACACCTTC
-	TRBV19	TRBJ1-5	CASSMVSGGNQPQHF	TGTGCCAGTAGTATGGTTTCAGGGGGCAATCAGCCCCAGCATTTT
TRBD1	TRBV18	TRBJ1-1	CASSGGQDSEAFF	TGTGCCAGCTCAGGTGGACAGGACAGTGAAGCTTTCTTT
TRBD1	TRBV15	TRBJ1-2	CATSERTGGGGYTF	TGTGCCACCAGCGAAAGGACAGGGGGGGGTGGCTACACCTTC
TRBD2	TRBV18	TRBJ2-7	CASSPRTSGGLTYEQYF	TGTGCCAGCTCCCCTCGGACTAGCGGGGGCCTGACCTACGAGCAGTACTTC
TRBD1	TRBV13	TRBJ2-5	CASSVQGGETQYF	TGTGCCAGCAGCGTACAGGGGGGAGAGACCCAGTACTTC
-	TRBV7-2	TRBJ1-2	CASSPGTSRYTF	TGTGCCAGCAGCCCAGGGACATCTCGCTACACCTTC
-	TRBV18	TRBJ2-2	CASSPRVGELFF	TGTGCCAGCTCACCACGAGTCGGGGAGCTGTTTTTT
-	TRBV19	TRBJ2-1	CASSTPSAGHNEQFF	TGTGCCAGTAGTACCCCCTCGGCAGGGCACAATGAGCAGTTCTTC
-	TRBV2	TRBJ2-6	CASPAGAGGANVLTF	TGTGCCAGCCCTGCGGGCGCGGGTGGGGCCAACGTCCTGACTTTC